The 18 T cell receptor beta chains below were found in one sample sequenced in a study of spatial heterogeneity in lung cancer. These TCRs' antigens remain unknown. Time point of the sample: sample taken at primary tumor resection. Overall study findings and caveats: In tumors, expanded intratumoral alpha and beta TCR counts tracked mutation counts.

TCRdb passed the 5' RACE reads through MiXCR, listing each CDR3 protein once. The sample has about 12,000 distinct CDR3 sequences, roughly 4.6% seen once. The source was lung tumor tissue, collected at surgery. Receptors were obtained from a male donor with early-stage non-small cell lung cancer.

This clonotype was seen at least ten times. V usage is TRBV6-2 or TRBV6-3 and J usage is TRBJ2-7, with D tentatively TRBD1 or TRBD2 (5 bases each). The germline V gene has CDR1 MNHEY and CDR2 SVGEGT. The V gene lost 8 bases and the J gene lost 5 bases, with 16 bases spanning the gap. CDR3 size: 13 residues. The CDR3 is CASAKVGVDEQYF. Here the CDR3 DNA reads TGTGCCAGCGCCAAAGTGGGGGTCGACGAGCAGTACTTC.

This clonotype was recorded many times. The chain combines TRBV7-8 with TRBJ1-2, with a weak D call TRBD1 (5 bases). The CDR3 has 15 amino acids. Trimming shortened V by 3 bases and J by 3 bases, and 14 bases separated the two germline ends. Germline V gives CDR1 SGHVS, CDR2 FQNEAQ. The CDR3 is CASSLGPRSDYGYTF. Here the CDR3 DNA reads TGTGCCAGCAGCTTGGGACCGCGGTCCGACTATGGCTACACCTTC.

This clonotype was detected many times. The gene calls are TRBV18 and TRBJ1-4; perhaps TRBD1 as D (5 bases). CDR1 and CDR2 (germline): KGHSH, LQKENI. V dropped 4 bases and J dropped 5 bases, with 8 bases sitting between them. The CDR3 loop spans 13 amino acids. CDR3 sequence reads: CASSRAGNEKLFF. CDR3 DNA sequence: TGTGCCAGCTCACGGGCAGGGAATGAAAAACTGTTTTTT.

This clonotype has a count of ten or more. The CDR3 here is CASRPTYLGGNTEAFF. CDR3 DNA: TGTGCCAGCAGACCAACCTACCTTGGCGGGAACACTGAAGCTTTCTTT. The V gene is TRBV27, the J gene TRBJ1-1; unclear D gene. The CDR3 sequence is 16 residues long. Trimming left V 6 bases short and J 1 base short, with 18 bases between. CDR1 is MNHEY, CDR2 SMNVEV, per germline (reference sequence).

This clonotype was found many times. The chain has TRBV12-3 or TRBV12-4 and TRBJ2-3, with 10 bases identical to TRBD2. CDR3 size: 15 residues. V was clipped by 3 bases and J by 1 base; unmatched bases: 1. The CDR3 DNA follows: TGTGCCAGCAGTTTGGGGACTAGCGGCACAGATACGCAGTATTTT. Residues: CASSLGTSGTDTQYF.

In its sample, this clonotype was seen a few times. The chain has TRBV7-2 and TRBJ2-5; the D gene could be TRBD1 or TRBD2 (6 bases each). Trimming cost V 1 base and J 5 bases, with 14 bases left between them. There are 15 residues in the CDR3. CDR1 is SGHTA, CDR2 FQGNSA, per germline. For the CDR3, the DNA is TGTGCCAGCAGCTTAGTGGGGACACGGGGGGAGACCCAGTACTTC. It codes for CASSLVGTRGETQYF.

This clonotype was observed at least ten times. CDR3 region: CASSPMTGGAFF. CDR3 in DNA: TGTGCCAGCAGTCCAATGACAGGAGGAGCTTTCTTT. The V and J genes are TRBV12-3 or TRBV12-4 and TRBJ1-1, with D perhaps matching TRBD1 (6 bases). This CDR3 is 12 amino acids long. Trimming removed 5 bases from V and 10 bases from J, with 14 bases in between.

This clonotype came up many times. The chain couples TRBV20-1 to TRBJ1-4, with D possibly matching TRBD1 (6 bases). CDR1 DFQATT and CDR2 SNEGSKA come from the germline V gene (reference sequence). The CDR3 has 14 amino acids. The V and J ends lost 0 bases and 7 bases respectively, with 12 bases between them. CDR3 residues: CSARDQGMGEKLFF. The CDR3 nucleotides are TGCAGTGCTAGAGACCAGGGGATGGGTGAAAAACTGTTTTTT.

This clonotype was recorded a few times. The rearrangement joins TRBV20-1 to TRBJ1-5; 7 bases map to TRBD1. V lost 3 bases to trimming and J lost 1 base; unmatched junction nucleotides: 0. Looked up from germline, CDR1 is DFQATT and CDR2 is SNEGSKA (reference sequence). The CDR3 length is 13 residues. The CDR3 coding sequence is TGCAGTGCTAGCAGGGGGAGCAATCAGCCCCAGCATTTT. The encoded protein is CSASRGSNQPQHF.

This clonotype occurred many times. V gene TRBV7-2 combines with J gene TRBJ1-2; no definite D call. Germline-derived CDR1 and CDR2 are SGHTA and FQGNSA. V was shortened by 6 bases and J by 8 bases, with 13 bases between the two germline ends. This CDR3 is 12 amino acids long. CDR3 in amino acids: CASSFAGKGYTF. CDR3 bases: TGTGCCAGCAGTTTTGCGGGGAAGGGCTACACCTTC.

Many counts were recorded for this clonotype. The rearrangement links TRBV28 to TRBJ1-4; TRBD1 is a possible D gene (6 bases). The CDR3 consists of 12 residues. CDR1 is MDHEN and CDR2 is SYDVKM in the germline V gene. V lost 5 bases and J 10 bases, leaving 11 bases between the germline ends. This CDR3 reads CASSQGTGKLFF. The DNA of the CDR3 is TGTGCCAGCAGTCAGGGGACGGGAAAACTGTTTTTT.

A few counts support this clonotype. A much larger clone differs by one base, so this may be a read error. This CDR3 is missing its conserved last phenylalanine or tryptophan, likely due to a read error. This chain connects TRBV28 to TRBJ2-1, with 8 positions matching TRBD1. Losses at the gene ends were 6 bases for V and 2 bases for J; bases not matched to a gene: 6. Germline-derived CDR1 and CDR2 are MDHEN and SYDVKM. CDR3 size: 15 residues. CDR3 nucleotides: TGTGCCAGCAGCGCAGGACAGGGTACCTACAATGAGCAGTTCTCC. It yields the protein CASSAGQGTYNEQFS.

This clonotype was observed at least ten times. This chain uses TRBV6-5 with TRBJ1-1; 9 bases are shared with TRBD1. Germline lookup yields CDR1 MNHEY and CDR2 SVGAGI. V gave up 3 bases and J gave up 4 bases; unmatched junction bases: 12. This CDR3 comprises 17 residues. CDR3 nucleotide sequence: TGTGCCAGCAGTTATCACATCGGGACAGGGCTTAGCACTGAAGCTTTCTTT. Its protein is CASSYHIGTGLSTEAFF.

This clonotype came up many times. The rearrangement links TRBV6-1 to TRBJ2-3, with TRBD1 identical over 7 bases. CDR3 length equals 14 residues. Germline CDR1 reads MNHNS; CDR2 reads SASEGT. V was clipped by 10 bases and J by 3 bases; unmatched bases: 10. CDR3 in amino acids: CATFTGTATDTQYF. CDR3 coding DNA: TGTGCCACGTTTACCGGGACAGCTACAGATACGCAGTATTTT.

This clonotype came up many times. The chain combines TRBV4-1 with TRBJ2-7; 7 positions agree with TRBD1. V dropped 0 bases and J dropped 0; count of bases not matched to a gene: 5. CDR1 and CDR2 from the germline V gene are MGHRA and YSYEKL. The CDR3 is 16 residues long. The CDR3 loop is CASSQDRTGRSYEQYF. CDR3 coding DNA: TGCGCCAGCAGCCAAGATCGGACAGGTCGCTCCTACGAGCAGTACTTC.

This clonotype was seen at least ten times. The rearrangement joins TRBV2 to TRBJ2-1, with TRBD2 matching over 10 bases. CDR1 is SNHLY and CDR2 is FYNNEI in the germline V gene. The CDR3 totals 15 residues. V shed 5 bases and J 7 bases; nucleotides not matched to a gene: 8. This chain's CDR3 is CASSPVAGGRNEQFF. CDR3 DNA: TGTGCCAGCAGTCCCGTAGCGGGGGGAAGAAATGAGCAGTTCTTC.

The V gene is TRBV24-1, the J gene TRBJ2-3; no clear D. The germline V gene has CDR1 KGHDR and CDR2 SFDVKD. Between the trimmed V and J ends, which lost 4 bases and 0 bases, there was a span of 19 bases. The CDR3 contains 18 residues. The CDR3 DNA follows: TGTGCCACCAGTGACGCCGCTCGGGTGATTGGTAGCACAGATACGCAGTATTTT. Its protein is CATSDAARVIGSTDTQYF.

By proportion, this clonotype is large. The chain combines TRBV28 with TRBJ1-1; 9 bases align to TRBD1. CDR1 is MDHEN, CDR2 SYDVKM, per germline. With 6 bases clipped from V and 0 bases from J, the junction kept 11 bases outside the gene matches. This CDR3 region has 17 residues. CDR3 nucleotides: TGTGCCAGCAGCTCCGGGGACAGGGTTTTGCTGAACACTGAAGCTTTCTTT. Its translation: CASSSGDRVLLNTEAFF.